These T cell receptor beta chains were read from a single sample in a study of blood T cell repertoires in COVID-19. Sequencing used immunoSEQ multiplex PCR; TCRdb keeps in-frame clones, though not all of them. The sample has about 260,000 clones; under 90% are singletons. Sequencing was done on a sample of PBMCs or T cells enriched from blood (not recorded which). The receptors derive from a man younger than 45 with acute COVID-19. The CDR3 runs from the conserved cysteine through the conserved F or W. Fields, in order: D gene, CDR3 length, V gene, J gene, clone size, CDR3 protein, CDR3 DNA. The D gene is left open where the match is weak. Rows give clone size only sometimes, using once, few, many, or a class for an expanded clone.

d_call: TRBD1
cdr3_length: 14
v_call: TRBV5-1
j_call: TRBJ2-5
clone_size: -
cdr3_aa: CASSLNRGQETQYF
cdr3_nt: TGTGCCAGCAGCTTGAACAGGGGGCAGGAGACCCAGTACTTC

d_call: TRBD2
cdr3_length: 16
v_call: TRBV7-2
j_call: TRBJ2-2
clone_size: -
cdr3_aa: CASSELLAGGTGELFF
cdr3_nt: TGTGCCAGCAGCGAACTCCTAGCGGGTGGCACCGGGGAGCTGTTTTTT

d_call: TRBD2
cdr3_length: 19
v_call: TRBV19
j_call: TRBJ2-5
clone_size: -
cdr3_aa: CASRETGTSGGRPQETQYF
cdr3_nt: TGTGCCAGTAGGGAGACAGGGACTAGCGGGGGGCGCCCTCAAGAGACCCAGTACTTC

d_call: -
cdr3_length: 13
v_call: TRBV11-3
j_call: TRBJ1-3
clone_size: -
cdr3_aa: CASSANPGTTIYF
cdr3_nt: TGTGCCAGCAGCGCGAATCCGGGGACTACCATATATTTT

d_call: -
cdr3_length: 15
v_call: TRBV3-1/TRBV3-2
j_call: TRBJ2-1
clone_size: -
cdr3_aa: CASSTPGLTYNEQFF
cdr3_nt: TGTGCCAGCAGCACCCCGGGACTGACCTATAATGAGCAGTTCTTC

d_call: -
cdr3_length: 16
v_call: TRBV5-1
j_call: TRBJ1-2
clone_size: once
cdr3_aa: CASSLDLGGTNYGYTF
cdr3_nt: TGTGCCAGCAGCTTGGATTTGGGCGGGACTAACTATGGCTACACCTTC

d_call: -
cdr3_length: 13
v_call: TRBV25-1
j_call: TRBJ2-4
clone_size: -
cdr3_aa: CASAGREGDIQYF
cdr3_nt: TGTGCCAGCGCGGGACGGGAAGGCGACATTCAGTACTTC

d_call: TRBD1
cdr3_length: 14
v_call: TRBV19
j_call: TRBJ2-1
clone_size: -
cdr3_aa: CATGQGPLGGEQFF
cdr3_nt: TGTGCCACCGGACAGGGGCCTCTTGGTGGTGAGCAGTTCTTC

d_call: TRBD2
cdr3_length: 17
v_call: TRBV19
j_call: TRBJ2-1
clone_size: once
cdr3_aa: CASSRSGGQSSYNEQFF
cdr3_nt: TGTGCCAGTAGTAGGAGCGGGGGTCAGAGCTCCTACAATGAGCAGTTCTTC

d_call: TRBD1
cdr3_length: 14
v_call: TRBV29-1
j_call: TRBJ2-1
clone_size: few
cdr3_aa: CSLEGTGSYNEQFF
cdr3_nt: TGCAGCCTTGAGGGGACAGGCTCCTACAATGAGCAGTTCTTC

d_call: -
cdr3_length: 12
v_call: TRBV19
j_call: TRBJ2-3
clone_size: -
cdr3_aa: CASSQNTDTQYF
cdr3_nt: TGTGCCAGTAGTCAAAACACAGATACGCAGTATTTT

d_call: -
cdr3_length: 14
v_call: TRBV11-3
j_call: TRBJ2-2
clone_size: -
cdr3_aa: CASLEAGKTGELFF
cdr3_nt: TGTGCCAGTTTGGAGGCGGGAAAGACCGGGGAGCTGTTTTTT

d_call: -
cdr3_length: 15
v_call: TRBV7-9
j_call: TRBJ1-1
clone_size: -
cdr3_aa: CASSAWEGTNTEAFF
cdr3_nt: TGTGCCAGCAGCGCGTGGGAGGGGACGAACACTGAAGCTTTCTTT

d_call: -
cdr3_length: 11
v_call: TRBV20-1
j_call: TRBJ1-2
clone_size: -
cdr3_aa: CSASQDYGYTF
cdr3_nt: TGCAGTGCTAGCCAGGACTATGGCTACACCTTC

d_call: -
cdr3_length: 14
v_call: TRBV19
j_call: TRBJ1-2
clone_size: -
cdr3_aa: CASSLYREPYGYTF
cdr3_nt: TGTGCCAGTAGTCTATACAGGGAACCCTATGGCTACACCTTC

d_call: -
cdr3_length: 15
v_call: TRBV5-4
j_call: TRBJ2-3
clone_size: -
cdr3_aa: CASSLGGAGGDTQYF
cdr3_nt: TGTGCCAGCAGCTTGGGAGGGGCCGGGGGAGATACGCAGTATTTT

d_call: -
cdr3_length: 14
v_call: TRBV5-1
j_call: TRBJ2-1
clone_size: -
cdr3_aa: CASSLATVYNEQFF
cdr3_nt: TGCGCCAGCAGCTTGGCAACTGTCTACAATGAGCAGTTCTTC

d_call: -
cdr3_length: 13
v_call: TRBV24-1
j_call: TRBJ2-3
clone_size: -
cdr3_aa: CATRARDTDTQYF
cdr3_nt: TGTGCCACCAGGGCGCGGGACACAGATACGCAGTATTTT

d_call: -
cdr3_length: 17
v_call: TRBV27
j_call: TRBJ1-6
clone_size: -
cdr3_aa: CASSSDTGRAYNSPLHF
cdr3_nt: TGTGCCAGCAGTTCCGATACAGGGCGCGCCTATAATTCACCCCTCCACTTT

d_call: -
cdr3_length: 14
v_call: TRBV18
j_call: TRBJ1-5
clone_size: -
cdr3_aa: CASSPETANQPQHF
cdr3_nt: TGTGCCAGCTCACCAGAGACAGCTAATCAGCCCCAGCATTTT